The clone carrying this T cell receptor beta chain has just one count. This entry comes from a study of blood T cell repertoires in COVID-19. Study information: The United States, Italy and Spain provided the acute and convalescent COVID-19 samples.

The CDR3 sequence is 15 residues long. Per germline, CDR1 KGHSH and CDR2 LQKENI. J gave up 5 bases and V 5 bases, and 8 bases lay outside the gene matches. TCRdb keeps only in-frame clones here, not all; method: immunoSEQ multiplex PCR. The sample includes about 90,000 clones, roughly 90% of them seen just once. This TCR was sampled from a man older than 75 with active or convalescent COVID-19. Specimen: peripheral blood. V and J are TRBV18 and TRBJ1-5; 8 bases align to TRBD1. The CDR3 here is CASSKGSGGYQPQHF. The CDR3 DNA reads TGTGCCAGCTCAAAAGGGTCAGGGGGCTATCAGCCCCAGCATTTT.